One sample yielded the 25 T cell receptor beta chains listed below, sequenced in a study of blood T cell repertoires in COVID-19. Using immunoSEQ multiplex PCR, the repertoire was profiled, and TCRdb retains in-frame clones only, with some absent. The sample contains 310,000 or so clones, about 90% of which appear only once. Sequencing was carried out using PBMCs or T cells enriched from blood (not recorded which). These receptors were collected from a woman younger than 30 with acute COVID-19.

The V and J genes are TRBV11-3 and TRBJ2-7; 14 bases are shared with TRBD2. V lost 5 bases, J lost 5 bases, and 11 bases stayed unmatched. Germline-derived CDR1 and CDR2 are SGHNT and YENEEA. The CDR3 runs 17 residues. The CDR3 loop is CASSPGTSGSLGNEQYF. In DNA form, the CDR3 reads TGTGCCAGCAGCCCCGGGACTAGCGGGAGCCTTGGTAACGAGCAGTACTTC. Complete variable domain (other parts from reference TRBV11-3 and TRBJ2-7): EAGVVQSPRYKIIEKKQPVAFWCNPISGHNTLYWYLQNLGQGPELLIRYENEEAVDDSQLPKDRFSAERLKGVDSTLKIQPAELGDSAVYLCASSPGTSGSLGNEQYFGPGTRLTVT.

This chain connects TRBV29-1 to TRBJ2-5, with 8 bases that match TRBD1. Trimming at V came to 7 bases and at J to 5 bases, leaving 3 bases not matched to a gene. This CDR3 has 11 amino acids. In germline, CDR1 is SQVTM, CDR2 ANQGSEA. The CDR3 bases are TGCAGCGCAAGACAGGGGGAGACCCAGTACTTC. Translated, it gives CSARQGETQYF. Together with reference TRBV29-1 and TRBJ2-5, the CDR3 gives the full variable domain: SAVISQKPSRDICQRGTSLTIQCQVDSQVTMMFWYRQQPGQSLTLIATANQGSEATYESGFVIDKFPISRPNLTFSTLTVSNMSPEDSSIYLCSARQGETQYFGPGTRLLVL.

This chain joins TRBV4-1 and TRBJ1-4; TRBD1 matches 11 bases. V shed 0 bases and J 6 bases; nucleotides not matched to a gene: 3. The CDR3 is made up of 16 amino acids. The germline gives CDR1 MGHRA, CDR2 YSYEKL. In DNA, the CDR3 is TGCGCCAGCAGCCAAGATGGGACAGGGGGTGATGAAAAACTGTTTTTT. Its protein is CASSQDGTGGDEKLFF.

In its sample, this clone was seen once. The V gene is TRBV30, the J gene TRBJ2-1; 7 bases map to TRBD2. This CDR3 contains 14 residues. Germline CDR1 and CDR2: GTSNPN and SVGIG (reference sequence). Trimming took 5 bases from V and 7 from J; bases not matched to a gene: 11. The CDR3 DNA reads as TGTGCCTGGGGGTTTGGGGACTACATGAATGAGCAGTTCTTC. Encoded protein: CAWGFGDYMNEQFF. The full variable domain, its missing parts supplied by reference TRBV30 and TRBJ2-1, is SQTIHQWPATLVQPVGSPLSLECTVEGTSNPNLYWYRQAAGRGLQLLFYSVGIGQISSEVPQNLSASRPQDRQFILSSKKLLLSDSGFYLCAWGFGDYMNEQFFGPGTRLTVL.

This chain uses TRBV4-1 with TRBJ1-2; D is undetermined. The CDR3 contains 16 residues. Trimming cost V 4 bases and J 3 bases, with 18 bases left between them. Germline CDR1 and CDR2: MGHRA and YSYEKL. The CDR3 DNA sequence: TGCGCCAGCAGCCCATCACTCGCCGCACGGTACTATGGCTACACCTTC. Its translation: CASSPSLAARYYGYTF.

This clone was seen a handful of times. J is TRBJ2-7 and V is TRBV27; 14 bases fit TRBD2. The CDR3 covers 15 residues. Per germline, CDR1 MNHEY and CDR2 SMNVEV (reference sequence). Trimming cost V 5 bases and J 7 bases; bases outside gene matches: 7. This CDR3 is CASSRGGLAGDEQYF. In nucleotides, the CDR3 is TGTGCCAGCAGTCGAGGGGGACTAGCGGGAGATGAGCAGTACTTC.

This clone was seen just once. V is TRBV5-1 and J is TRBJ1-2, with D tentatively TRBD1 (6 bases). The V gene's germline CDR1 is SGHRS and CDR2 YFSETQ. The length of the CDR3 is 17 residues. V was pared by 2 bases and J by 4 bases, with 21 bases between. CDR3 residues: CASSLQGPGITSYGYTF. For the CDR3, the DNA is TGCGCCAGCAGCTTACAGGGACCGGGTATAACTAGCTATGGCTACACCTTC.

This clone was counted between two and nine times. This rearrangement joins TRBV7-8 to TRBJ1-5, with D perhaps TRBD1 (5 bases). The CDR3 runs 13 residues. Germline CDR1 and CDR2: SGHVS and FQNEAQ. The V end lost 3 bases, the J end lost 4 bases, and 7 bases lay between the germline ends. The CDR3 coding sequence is TGTGCCAGCAGCTTCCAGGGTAATCAGCCCCAGCATTTT. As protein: CASSFQGNQPQHF.

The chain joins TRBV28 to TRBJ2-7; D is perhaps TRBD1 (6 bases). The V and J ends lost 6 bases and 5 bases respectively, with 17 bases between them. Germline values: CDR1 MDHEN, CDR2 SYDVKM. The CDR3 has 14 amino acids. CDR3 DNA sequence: TGTGCCAGCAGCCAGACAGGTGGGAGCGACGAGCAGTACTTC. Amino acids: CASSQTGGSDEQYF.

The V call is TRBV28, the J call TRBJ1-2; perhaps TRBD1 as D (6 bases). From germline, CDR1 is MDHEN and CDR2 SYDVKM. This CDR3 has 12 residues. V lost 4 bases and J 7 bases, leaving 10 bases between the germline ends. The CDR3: CASSWNRAGYTF. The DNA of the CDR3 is TGTGCCAGCAGTTGGAACAGGGCTGGCTACACCTTC.

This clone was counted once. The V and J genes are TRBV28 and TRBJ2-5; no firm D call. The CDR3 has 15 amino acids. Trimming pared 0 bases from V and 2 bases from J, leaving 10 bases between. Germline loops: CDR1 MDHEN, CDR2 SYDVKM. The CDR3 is CASSLWGLRQETQYF. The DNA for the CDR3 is TGTGCCAGCAGTTTATGGGGCCTTCGTCAAGAGACCCAGTACTTC.

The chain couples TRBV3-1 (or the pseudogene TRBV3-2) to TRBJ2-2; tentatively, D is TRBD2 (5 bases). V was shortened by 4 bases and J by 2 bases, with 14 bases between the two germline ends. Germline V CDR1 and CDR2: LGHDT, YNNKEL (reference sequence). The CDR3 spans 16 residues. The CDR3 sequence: CASSPGPGINTGELFF. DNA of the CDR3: TGTGCCAGCAGCCCTGGTCCGGGGATCAACACCGGGGAGCTGTTTTTT.

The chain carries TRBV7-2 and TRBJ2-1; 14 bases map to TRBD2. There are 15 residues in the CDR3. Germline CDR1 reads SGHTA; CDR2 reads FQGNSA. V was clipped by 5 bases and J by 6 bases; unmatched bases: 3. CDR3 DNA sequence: TGTGCCAGCAGCCTAGGACTAGCGGGAGGCAATGAGCAGTTCTTC. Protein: CASSLGLAGGNEQFF. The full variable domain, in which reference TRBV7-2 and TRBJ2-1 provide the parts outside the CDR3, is GAGVSQSPSNKVTEKGKDVELRCDPISGHTALYWYRQSLGQGLEFLIYFQGNSAPDKSGLPSDRFSAERTGGSVSTLTIQRTQQEDSAVYLCASSLGLAGGNEQFFGPGTRLTVL.

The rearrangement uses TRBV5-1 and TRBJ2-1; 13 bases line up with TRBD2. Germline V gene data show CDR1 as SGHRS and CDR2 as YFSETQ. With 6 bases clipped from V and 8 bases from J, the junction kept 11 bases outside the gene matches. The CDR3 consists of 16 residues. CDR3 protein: CASIGLAGASSHEQFF. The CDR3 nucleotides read TGCGCCAGCATCGGACTAGCGGGAGCCTCGAGCCATGAGCAGTTCTTC.

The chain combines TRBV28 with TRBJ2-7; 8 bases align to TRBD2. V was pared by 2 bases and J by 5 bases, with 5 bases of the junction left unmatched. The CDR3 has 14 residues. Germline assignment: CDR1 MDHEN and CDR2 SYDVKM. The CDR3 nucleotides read TGTGCCAGCAGTTTAGGCGGGAGGACCGACGAGCAGTACTTC. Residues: CASSLGGRTDEQYF.

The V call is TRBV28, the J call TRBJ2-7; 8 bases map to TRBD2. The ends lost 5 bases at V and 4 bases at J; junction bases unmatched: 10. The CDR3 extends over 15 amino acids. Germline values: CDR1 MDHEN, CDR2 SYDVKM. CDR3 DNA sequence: TGTGCCAGCAGTCCTCCGGGACTAGGGGTTTACGAGCAGTACTTC. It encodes CASSPPGLGVYEQYF.

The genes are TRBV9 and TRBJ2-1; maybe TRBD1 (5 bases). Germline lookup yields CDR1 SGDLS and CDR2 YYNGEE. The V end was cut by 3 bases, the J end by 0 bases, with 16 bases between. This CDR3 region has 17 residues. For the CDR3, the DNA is TGTGCCAGCAGCGGGGGCCAGGCGGTGAGCTCCTACAATGAGCAGTTCTTC. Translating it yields CASSGGQAVSSYNEQFF.

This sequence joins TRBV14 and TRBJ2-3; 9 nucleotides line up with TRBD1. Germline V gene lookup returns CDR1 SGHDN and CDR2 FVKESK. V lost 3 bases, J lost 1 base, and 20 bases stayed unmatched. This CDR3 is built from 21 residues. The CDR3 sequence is CASSHRKRRDRVASGTDTQYF. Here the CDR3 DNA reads TGTGCCAGCAGCCACAGAAAACGCCGGGACAGGGTCGCTAGCGGCACAGATACGCAGTATTTT.

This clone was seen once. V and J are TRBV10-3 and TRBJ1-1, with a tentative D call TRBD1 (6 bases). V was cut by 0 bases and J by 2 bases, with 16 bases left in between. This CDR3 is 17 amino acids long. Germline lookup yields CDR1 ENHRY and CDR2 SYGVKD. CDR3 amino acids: CAISESESGVINTEAFF. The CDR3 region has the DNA TGTGCCATCAGTGAGTCTGAGTCAGGGGTGATCAACACTGAAGCTTTCTTT.

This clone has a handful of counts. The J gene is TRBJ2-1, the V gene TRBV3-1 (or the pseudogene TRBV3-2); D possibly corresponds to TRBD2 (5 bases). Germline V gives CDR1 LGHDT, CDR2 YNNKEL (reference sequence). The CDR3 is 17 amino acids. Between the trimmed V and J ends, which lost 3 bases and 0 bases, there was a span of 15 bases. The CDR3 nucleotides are TGTGCCAGCAGCCACCTACTGATAGGGAGCTCCTACAATGAGCAGTTCTTC. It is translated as CASSHLLIGSSYNEQFF.

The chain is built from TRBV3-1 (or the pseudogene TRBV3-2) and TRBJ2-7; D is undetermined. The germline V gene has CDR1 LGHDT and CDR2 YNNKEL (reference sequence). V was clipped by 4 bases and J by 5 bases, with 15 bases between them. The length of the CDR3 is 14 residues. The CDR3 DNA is TGTGCCAGCAGCCGCGGAAGCGAGAGGAACGAGCAGTACTTC. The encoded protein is CASSRGSERNEQYF.

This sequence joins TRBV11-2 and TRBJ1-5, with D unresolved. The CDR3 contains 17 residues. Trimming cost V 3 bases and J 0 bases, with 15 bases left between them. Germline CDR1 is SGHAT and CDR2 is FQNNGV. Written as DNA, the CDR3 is TGTGCCAGCAGCTTGGGAGCGGGAACCGATAGCAATCAGCCCCAGCATTTT. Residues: CASSLGAGTDSNQPQHF.

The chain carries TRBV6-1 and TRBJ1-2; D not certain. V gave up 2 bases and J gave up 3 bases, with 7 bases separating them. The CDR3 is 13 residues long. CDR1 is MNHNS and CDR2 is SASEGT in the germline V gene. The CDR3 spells CASSETPDYGYTF. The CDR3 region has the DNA TGTGCCAGCAGTGAAACACCAGACTATGGCTACACCTTC.

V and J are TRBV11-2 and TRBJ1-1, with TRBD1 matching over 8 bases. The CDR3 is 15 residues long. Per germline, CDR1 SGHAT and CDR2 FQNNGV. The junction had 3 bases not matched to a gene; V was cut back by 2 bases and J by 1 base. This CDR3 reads CASSLTGQANTEAFF. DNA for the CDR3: TGTGCCAGCAGCTTAACGGGACAGGCGAACACTGAAGCTTTCTTT. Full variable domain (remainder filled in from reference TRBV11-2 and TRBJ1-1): EAGVAQSPRYKIIEKRQSVAFWCNPISGHATLYWYQQILGQGPKLLIQFQNNGVVDDSQLPKDRFSAERLKGVDSTLKIQPAKLEDSAVYLCASSLTGQANTEAFFGQGTRLTVV.

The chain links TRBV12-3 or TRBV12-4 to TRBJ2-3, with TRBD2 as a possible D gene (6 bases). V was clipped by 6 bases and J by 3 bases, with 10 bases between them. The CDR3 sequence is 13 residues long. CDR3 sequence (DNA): TGTGCCAGCAGAAGGGACTTGACAGATACGCAGTATTTT. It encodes CASRRDLTDTQYF.